This is a list of T cell receptor beta chains from one sample in a study of cytomegalovirus exposure and HLA in healthy donors. Profiled with immunoSEQ multiplex PCR; TCRdb holds only in-frame clones, not every one. This sample has around 190,000 clones; around 78% occur once, and the top ten carry 13% to 15%. Material for sequencing was PBMCs. These receptors originate from a woman aged 30 to 39 in good health and CMV-seropositive. Both conserved end residues are part of each CDR3. Fields, in order: CDR3 length, J gene, D gene, clone size, V gene, CDR3 DNA, CDR3 protein. The D gene is left open where the match is weak. Size is stated for part of the rows, as once, few or many counts, or as a class when the clone is expanded.

15,TRBJ2-1,-,-,TRBV6-6,TGTGCCAGCAGTTACTCGGGGACAACCTACAATGAGCAGTTCTTC,CASSYSGTTYNEQFF
15,TRBJ1-5,-,-,TRBV6-1,TGTGCCAGCCGGCAGGTACTCTATAGCAATCAGCCCCAGCATTTT,CASRQVLYSNQPQHF
15,TRBJ2-2,-,few,TRBV6-5,TGTGCCAGCAGTGGTCGGGGTTATAGGACCGGGGAGCTGTTTTTT,CASSGRGYRTGELFF
15,TRBJ2-5,TRBD2,-,TRBV6-5,TGTGCCAGCAGTTACGGCCTAGCGGAGCAAGAGACCCAGTACTTC,CASSYGLAEQETQYF
18,TRBJ2-3,TRBD2,-,TRBV7-9,TGTTCCAGCAGCTTAGGACGCTCCGGGACTAGCGCCACAGATACGCAGTATTTT,CSSSLGRSGTSATDTQYF
18,TRBJ2-4,TRBD1,-,TRBV12-5,TGTGCTAGTGGTCCGGGACAGGGGGCGGCCTTAGCCAAAAACATTCAGTACTTC,CASGPGQGAALAKNIQYF
15,TRBJ2-5,TRBD2,-,TRBV28,TGTGCCAGCAGTCCCTCGGACGGGGGGGTTGAGACCCAGTACTTC,CASSPSDGGVETQYF
12,TRBJ1-3,TRBD1,once,TRBV7-3,TGTGCCAGCGGACAGGGGGATAACACCATATATTTT,CASGQGDNTIYF
13,TRBJ1-1,-,-,TRBV6-4,TGTGCCAGCAGCACCTCCGGGGGCACTGAAGCTTTCTTT,CASSTSGGTEAFF
16,TRBJ2-2,TRBD1,-,TRBV4-2,TGTGCCAGCAGCCACACAGGGGCGGCGAACACCGGGGAGCTGTTTTTT,CASSHTGAANTGELFF
17,TRBJ2-3,TRBD1,-,TRBV7-8,TGTGCCAGCAGCATCATAGGAGGGACAGGGGCCACAGATACGCAGTATTTT,CASSIIGGTGATDTQYF
15,TRBJ1-5,TRBD1,-,TRBV27,TGTGCCAGCAGTCCATCCGGGACAGGGAATCAGCCCCAGCATTTT,CASSPSGTGNQPQHF
14,TRBJ2-2,TRBD1,-,TRBV6-1,TGTGCCAGCAGACCTGGACAGGGTTCCGGGGAGCTGTTTTTT,CASRPGQGSGELFF
13,TRBJ2-7,-,-,TRBV6-6,TGTGCCAGCAGTGGTCGTAGGGGGAACGAGCAGTACTTC,CASSGRRGNEQYF
14,TRBJ2-5,-,few,TRBV10-3,TGTGCCATCAGTGCGATTCAAGGGGGTGAGACCCAGTACTTC,CAISAIQGGETQYF
16,TRBJ2-1,-,-,TRBV9,TGTGCCAGCAGCCCCACTCCCACGGGAGAGACCAATGAGCAGTTCTTC,CASSPTPTGETNEQFF
18,TRBJ2-2,TRBD2,-,TRBV4-1,TGCGCCAGCAGCCAAGTGCTGACTAGCGGATCGAACACCGGGGAGCTGTTTTTT,CASSQVLTSGSNTGELFF
15,TRBJ1-4,TRBD1,-,TRBV6-1,TGTGCCAGCAGTGAAAAGGGGACAGGGAATGAAAAACTGTTTTTT,CASSEKGTGNEKLFF
15,TRBJ2-2,-,-,TRBV30,TGTGCCTGGAGTGTACTGGCGGCGAACACCGGGGAGCTGTTTTTT,CAWSVLAANTGELFF
14,TRBJ1-5,-,-,TRBV10-3,TGTGCCATCAAAGACGACGTAAGGGGTCAGCCCCAGCATTTT,CAIKDDVRGQPQHF
15,TRBJ2-1,TRBD1,-,TRBV7-6,TGTGCCAGCAGCTGGCAGGGGGCGGGGTACAATGAGCAGTTCTTC,CASSWQGAGYNEQFF